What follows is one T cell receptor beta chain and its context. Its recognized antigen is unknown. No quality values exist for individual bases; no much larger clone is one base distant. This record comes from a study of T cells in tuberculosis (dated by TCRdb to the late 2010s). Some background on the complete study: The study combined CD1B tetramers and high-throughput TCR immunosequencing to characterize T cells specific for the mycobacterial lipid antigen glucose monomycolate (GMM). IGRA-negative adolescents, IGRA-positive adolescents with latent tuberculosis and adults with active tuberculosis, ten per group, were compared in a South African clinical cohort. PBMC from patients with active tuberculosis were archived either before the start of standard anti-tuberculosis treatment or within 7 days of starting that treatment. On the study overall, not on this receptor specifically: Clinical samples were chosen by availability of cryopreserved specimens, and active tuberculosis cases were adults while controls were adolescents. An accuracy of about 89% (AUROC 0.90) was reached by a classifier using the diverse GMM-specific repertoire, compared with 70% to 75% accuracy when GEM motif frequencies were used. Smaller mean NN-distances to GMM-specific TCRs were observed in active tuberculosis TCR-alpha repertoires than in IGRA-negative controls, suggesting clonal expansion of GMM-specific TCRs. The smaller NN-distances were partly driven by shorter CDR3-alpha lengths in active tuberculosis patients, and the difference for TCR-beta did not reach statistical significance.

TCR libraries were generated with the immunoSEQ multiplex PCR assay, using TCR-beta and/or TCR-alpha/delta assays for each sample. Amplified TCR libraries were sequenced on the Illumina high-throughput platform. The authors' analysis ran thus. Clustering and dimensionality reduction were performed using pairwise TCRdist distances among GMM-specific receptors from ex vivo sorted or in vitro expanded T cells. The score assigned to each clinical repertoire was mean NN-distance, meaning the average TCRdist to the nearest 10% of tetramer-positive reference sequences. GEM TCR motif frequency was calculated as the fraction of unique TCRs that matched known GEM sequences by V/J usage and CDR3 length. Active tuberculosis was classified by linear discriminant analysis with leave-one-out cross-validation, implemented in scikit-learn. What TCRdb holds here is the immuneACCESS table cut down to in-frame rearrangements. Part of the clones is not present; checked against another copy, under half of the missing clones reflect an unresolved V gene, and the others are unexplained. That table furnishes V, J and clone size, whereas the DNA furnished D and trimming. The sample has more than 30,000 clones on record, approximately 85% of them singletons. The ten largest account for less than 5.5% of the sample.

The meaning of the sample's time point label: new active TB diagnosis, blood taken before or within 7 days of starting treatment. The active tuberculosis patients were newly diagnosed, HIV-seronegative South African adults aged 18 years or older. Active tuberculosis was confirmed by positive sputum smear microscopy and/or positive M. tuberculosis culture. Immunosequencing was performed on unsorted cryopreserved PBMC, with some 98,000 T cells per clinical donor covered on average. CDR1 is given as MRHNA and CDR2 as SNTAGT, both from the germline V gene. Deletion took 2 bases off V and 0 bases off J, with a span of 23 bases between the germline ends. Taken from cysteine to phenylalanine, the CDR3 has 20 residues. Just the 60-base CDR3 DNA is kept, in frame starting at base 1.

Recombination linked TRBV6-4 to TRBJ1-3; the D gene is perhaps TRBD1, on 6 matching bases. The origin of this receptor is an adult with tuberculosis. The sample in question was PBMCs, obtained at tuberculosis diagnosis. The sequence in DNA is TGTGCCAGCAGTGACACACGATTAAAAGCAGGGGCAGCCTCTGGAAACACCATATATTTT. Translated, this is CASSDTRLKAGAASGNTIYF.